Following are 28 T cell receptor beta chains from one sample sequenced in a study of blood T cell repertoires in COVID-19. The data were produced by immunoSEQ multiplex PCR, yet TCRdb's version contains in-frame clones alone and is incomplete. The table lists roughly 100,000 clones, around nine tenths of them singletons. The sample consisted of peripheral blood. These receptor sequences come from a woman in her forties or fifties in a cohort sampled during active COVID-19.

The chain is built from TRBV9 and TRBJ2-7; TRBD2 matches 9 bases. This CDR3 region has 15 residues. V lost 0 bases and J lost 3; bases outside the gene matches: 4. Germline V lookup: CDR1 SGDLS, CDR2 YYNGEE. The CDR3 here is CASSVGPAGGYEQYF. For the CDR3, the DNA is TGTGCCAGCAGCGTAGGGCCAGCGGGAGGCTACGAGCAGTACTTC.

V usage is TRBV3-1 (or the pseudogene TRBV3-2) and J usage is TRBJ2-1; possibly TRBD2 for D (7 bases). The germline CDR1 and CDR2 sequences are LGHDT and YNNKEL (reference sequence). The CDR3 contains 15 residues. V was pared by 1 base and J by 4 bases, with 11 bases between. The CDR3 loop is CASSQGRGAYNEQFF. CDR3 sequence (DNA): TGTGCCAGCAGCCAAGGTCGGGGGGCTTACAATGAGCAGTTCTTC.

V and J are TRBV11-2 and TRBJ2-7; a possible D gene is TRBD2 (6 bases). Germline V gene sequence: CDR1 SGHAT, CDR2 FQNNGV. The CDR3 consists of 15 residues. With 2 bases removed from V and 3 bases from J, the gap between germline ends came to 14 bases. Here the CDR3 DNA reads TGTGCCAGCAGCTTATTTACTGGAGGGGACTACGAGCAGTACTTC. Translation gives CASSLFTGGDYEQYF. Complete variable domain (other parts from reference TRBV11-2 and TRBJ2-7): EAGVAQSPRYKIIEKRQSVAFWCNPISGHATLYWYQQILGQGPKLLIQFQNNGVVDDSQLPKDRFSAERLKGVDSTLKIQPAKLEDSAVYLCASSLFTGGDYEQYFGPGTRLTVT.

V gene TRBV2 combines with J gene TRBJ2-1; TRBD2 agrees at 10 bases. The J segment lost 8 bases and the V segment lost 5 bases, leaving 9 bases of the junction unmatched. CDR3 size: 15 residues. Germline CDR1 and CDR2: SNHLY and FYNNEI. The CDR3, as DNA: TGTGCCAGCAGTCCCCTAGCGGGAGTTCTCTATGAGCAGTTCTTC. Its translation is CASSPLAGVLYEQFF.

The rearrangement uses TRBV11-1 and TRBJ1-4; D gene ambiguous. CDR1 is SGHAT and CDR2 is FQDESV in the germline V gene (reference sequence). The length of the CDR3 is 13 residues. V was pared by 4 bases and J by 8 bases, with 11 bases between. CDR3 sequence reads: CASSSTTGEKLFF. The CDR3 bases are TGTGCCAGCAGCTCAACGACGGGAGAAAAACTGTTTTTT.

The chain uses TRBV3-1 (or the pseudogene TRBV3-2) and TRBJ1-3; D not resolved. Germline assignment: CDR1 LGHDT and CDR2 YNNKEL (reference sequence). This CDR3 comprises 15 residues. The germline V and J ends were trimmed by 4 bases and 0 bases, with 10 bases remaining between them. The CDR3 DNA reads TGTGCCAGCAGCCTAACTCCCGGCTCTGGAAACACCATATATTTT. As protein: CASSLTPGSGNTIYF.

This chain joins TRBV5-1 and TRBJ2-5; D not resolved. Germline lookup yields CDR1 SGHRS and CDR2 YFSETQ. With 0 bases removed from V and 3 bases from J, the gap between germline ends came to 12 bases. CDR3 length: 15 residues. The CDR3 sequence: CASSLAARKEETQYF. CDR3 bases: TGCGCCAGCAGCTTGGCCGCCAGGAAAGAAGAGACCCAGTACTTC.

The chain employs TRBV4-1 and TRBJ1-2; perhaps TRBD1 as D (5 bases). This CDR3 is 16 amino acids long. The V end lost 0 bases, the J end lost 5 bases, and 16 bases lay between the germline ends. Germline V gene sequence: CDR1 MGHRA, CDR2 YSYEKL. The CDR3 DNA is TGCGCCAGCAGCCAAGACAGGGTACACACCGGGTATGGCTACACCTTC. Amino acid sequence: CASSQDRVHTGYGYTF.

This chain uses TRBV12-5 with TRBJ1-1; 12 bases align to TRBD1. After removal of 6 bases from V and 7 bases from J, the junction contained 12 bases not matched to a gene. CDR1 is LGHNT and CDR2 is FRNRAP in the germline V gene. The CDR3 sequence is 16 residues long. This CDR3 reads CASGPPPGQGAIEAFF. The CDR3 DNA reads TGTGCTAGTGGCCCTCCCCCGGGACAGGGGGCAATTGAAGCTTTCTTT.

This rearrangement joins TRBV2 to TRBJ2-1; the match to TRBD2 covers 7 bases. The V gene end was trimmed by 4 bases and the J gene end by 10 bases; junction bases not matched to a gene: 16. The CDR3 consists of 16 residues. The germline gives CDR1 SNHLY, CDR2 FYNNEI. The CDR3 nucleotides are TGTGCCAGCAGTGGTACTTCCGGGACTATCGGGCGGGAGCAGTTCTTC. Its protein is CASSGTSGTIGREQFF.

The chain is built from TRBV5-1 and TRBJ2-7; 15 bases fit TRBD2. CDR1 is SGHRS, CDR2 YFSETQ, per germline. J gave up 7 bases and V 4 bases, and 9 bases lay outside the gene matches. This CDR3 region has 16 residues. The CDR3 sequence is CASSPGLAGGVMEQYF. For the CDR3, the DNA is TGCGCCAGCAGCCCCGGACTAGCGGGAGGGGTCATGGAGCAGTACTTC.

The rearrangement links TRBV7-3 to TRBJ2-5; the match to TRBD2 covers 7 bases. J lost 5 bases, V lost 3 bases, and 3 bases had no gene match. The CDR3 covers 13 residues. Germline V CDR1 and CDR2: SGHTA, FQGTGA. Here the CDR3 DNA reads TGTGCCAGCAGCTTGGGGGGGTTGGAGACCCAGTACTTC. Its protein is CASSLGGLETQYF.

J is TRBJ2-3 and V is TRBV5-5; 12 positions match TRBD2. The V gene's germline CDR1 is SGHKS and CDR2 YYEKEE (reference sequence). V gave up 0 bases and J gave up 4 bases; unmatched junction bases: 9. This CDR3 spans 18 amino acids. In DNA form, the CDR3 reads TGTGCCAGCAGCTTGGCTCTAGCGGGAGGGCCGAGGGCAGATACGCAGTATTTT. It specifies CASSLALAGGPRADTQYF.

The chain has TRBV7-9 and TRBJ2-1; 7 bases are a match to TRBD1. CDR3 length: 14 residues. The germline gives CDR1 SEHNR, CDR2 FQNEAQ (reference sequence). Trimming took 5 bases from V and 3 from J; bases not matched to a gene: 4. The CDR3 DNA is TGTGCCAGCAGCCTCCGGGACAGCTACAATGAGCAGTTCTTC. It specifies CASSLRDSYNEQFF.

This clone was observed once. This chain joins TRBV24-1 and TRBJ2-1; 7 bases match TRBD1. The length of the CDR3 is 17 residues. The V and J ends lost 4 bases and 0 bases, in that order; junction bases with no gene match: 8. The germline V gene has CDR1 KGHDR and CDR2 SFDVKD. CDR3 DNA sequence: TGTGCCACCAGTGACCAAGGGACAGATAGCTCCTACAATGAGCAGTTCTTC. It is translated as CATSDQGTDSSYNEQFF.

This clone has just one count. This chain connects TRBV11-2 to TRBJ2-2; 13 bases are a match to TRBD2. Trimming cost V 6 bases and J 6 bases; bases outside gene matches: 10. The CDR3 is 17 amino acids. Germline CDR1 and CDR2: SGHAT and FQNNGV. The CDR3, as DNA: TGTGCCAGCAGTTGGGGACTAGCGGGGCCGGTATCCGGGGAGCTGTTTTTT. This translates into CASSWGLAGPVSGELFF.

The J gene is TRBJ1-5, the V gene TRBV5-1; TRBD1 matches at 8 bases. V was pared by 2 bases and J by 0 bases, with 7 bases of the junction left unmatched. CDR1 and CDR2 (germline): SGHRS, YFSETQ. This CDR3 contains 17 residues. The CDR3, as DNA: TGCGCCAGCAGCTTAAAAACAGGGGGAGATAGCAATCAGCCCCAGCATTTT. Translation gives CASSLKTGGDSNQPQHF.

The rearrangement uses TRBV4-1 and TRBJ2-1; 10 bases line up with TRBD2. Germline V gene lookup returns CDR1 MGHRA and CDR2 YSYEKL. V was clipped by 3 bases and J by 7 bases; unmatched bases: 12. The CDR3 has 17 amino acids. The CDR3 coding sequence is TGCGCCAGCAGCCACGGGATCACTAGCGGGGAATTAAATGAGCAGTTCTTC. It is translated as CASSHGITSGELNEQFF.

The chain couples TRBV28 to TRBJ2-7; 11 positions match TRBD1. The CDR3 sequence is 16 residues long. Per germline, CDR1 MDHEN and CDR2 SYDVKM. The junction had 12 bases not matched to a gene; V was cut back by 7 bases and J by 4 bases. CDR3 residues: CASTNNGQGARYEQYF. The CDR3 DNA follows: TGTGCCAGCACCAATAACGGACAGGGGGCTAGATACGAGCAGTACTTC.

The chain has TRBV28 and TRBJ2-5; 7 bases fit TRBD1. Germline CDR1 and CDR2: MDHEN and SYDVKM. The trim removed 4 bases at V and 5 bases at J, leaving 4 bases unmatched. This CDR3 contains 13 residues. DNA for the CDR3: TGTGCCAGCAGTTCACAGGGGCCTGAGACCCAGTACTTC. Protein sequence: CASSSQGPETQYF.

This chain links TRBV29-1 with TRBJ2-3, with 7 positions matching TRBD1. Per the germline V gene, CDR1 is SQVTM and CDR2 is ANQGSEA. V dropped 4 bases and J dropped 2; count of bases not matched to a gene: 6. CDR3 length: 14 residues. The DNA for the CDR3 is TGCAGCGTTGGAGGACAGGCCATCACAGATACGCAGTATTTT. Its translation is CSVGGQAITDTQYF.

This chain connects TRBV6-6 to TRBJ2-7, with 8 bases matching TRBD2. The CDR3 contains 15 residues. Per the germline V gene, CDR1 is MNHNY and CDR2 is SVGAGI (reference sequence). V was pared by 6 bases and J by 4 bases, with 11 bases of the junction left unmatched. DNA of the CDR3: TGTGCCAGCAGATCGGGACTAGACTTACTTTACGAGCAGTACTTC. Its translation is CASRSGLDLLYEQYF.

The rearrangement links TRBV7-9 to TRBJ1-6, with 9 nucleotides matching TRBD1. The germline V gene has CDR1 SEHNR and CDR2 FQNEAQ (reference sequence). With 3 bases clipped from V and 10 bases from J, the junction kept 10 bases outside the gene matches. The CDR3 spans 16 residues. CDR3: CASSLAPGQGTSPLHF. The DNA of the CDR3 is TGTGCCAGCAGCTTGGCGCCGGGACAGGGAACCTCACCCCTCCACTTT.

This clone was seen just once. The gene calls are TRBV7-9 and TRBJ2-1; perhaps TRBD1 as D (6 bases). From germline, CDR1 is SEHNR and CDR2 FQNEAQ (reference sequence). The CDR3 is 15 residues long. V was cut by 7 bases and J by 1 base, with 14 bases left in between. Here the CDR3 DNA reads TGTGCCAGCATCACTCCGGGACAATCCTACAATGAGCAGTTCTTC. Its translation: CASITPGQSYNEQFF. The full variable domain, with the rest looked up from reference TRBV7-9 and TRBJ2-1, is DTGVSQNPRHKITKRGQNVTFRCDPISEHNRLYWYRQTLGQGPEFLTYFQNEAQLEKSRLLSDRFSAERPKGSFSTLEIQRTEQGDSAMYLCASITPGQSYNEQFFGPGTRLTVL.

This clone was recorded only once. The chain combines TRBV5-1 with TRBJ2-5; TRBD2 matches 14 bases. Germline trimming cut 4 bases from V and 5 bases from J; bases unmatched to any gene: 4. Per germline, CDR1 SGHRS and CDR2 YFSETQ. The CDR3 extends over 15 amino acids. The CDR3 DNA sequence: TGCGCCAGCAGCGGGACTAGCGGGAGAGTCGAGACCCAGTACTTC. Its translation: CASSGTSGRVETQYF.

This clone occurred a few times. V gene TRBV3-1 (or the pseudogene TRBV3-2) combines with J gene TRBJ2-1, with D possibly TRBD2 on 5 matching bases. The CDR3 is made up of 15 amino acids. V gave up 4 bases and J gave up 3 bases, with 13 bases separating them. CDR1 is LGHDT and CDR2 is YNNKEL in the germline V gene (reference sequence). The CDR3 nucleotides are TGTGCCAGCAGCCCGTACCCTAGCAACTACAATGAGCAGTTCTTC. Its protein is CASSPYPSNYNEQFF.

This clone has just one count. This chain joins TRBV11-2 and TRBJ1-4, with D possibly TRBD1 on 6 matching bases. The length of the CDR3 is 13 residues. Germline V gene lookup returns CDR1 SGHAT and CDR2 FQNNGV. V lost 6 bases and J lost 6, with 11 bases in between. As DNA, the CDR3 is TGTGCCAGCAGGGTAAACAGGGATGAAAAACTGTTTTTT. It codes for CASRVNRDEKLFF.

This chain uses TRBV2 with TRBJ1-6; D gene uncertain. Between the trimmed V and J ends, which lost 5 bases and 7 bases, there was a span of 12 bases. The CDR3 contains 14 residues. The germline CDR1 and CDR2 sequences are SNHLY and FYNNEI. In nucleotides, the CDR3 is TGTGCCAGCAGTCGGAGGGATGGGAATTCACCCCTCCACTTT. Translation: CASSRRDGNSPLHF.